This T cell receptor beta chain stems from a study of Ad26.COV2.S vaccination and SARS-CoV-2 variants. Study background: This donor came from the COV1001 trial of Ad26.COV2.S.

Findings and caveats of the study: In TCR breadth and depth analyses, total T cell responses may have been underestimated.

In regard to this clone: No antigen is known for it.

TCRdb keeps only in-frame clones here, not all; method: immunoSEQ multiplex PCR. The sample contains 350,000 to 500,000 clones, around 90% of which appear only once. Trimming removed 5 bases from V and 4 bases from J; junction bases left unmatched: 3. The germline gives CDR1 SNHLY, CDR2 FYNNEI. The CDR3 runs to 15 residues. Indicated treatment: over 15 received Ad26.COV2.S at low or high dose, single or two shots; a few received placebo; per-sample allocation not given. Day 63 after the first vaccine or placebo injection was the time point for sampling. The TCR comes from a person aged 18 to 65 who received the Ad26.COV2.S COVID-19 vaccine or a placebo. Sequencing used peripheral blood, obtained in a trial of Ad26.COV2.S vaccine versus placebo. The rearrangement links TRBV2 to TRBJ2-1; 12 bases match TRBD2. CDR3 in DNA: TGTGCCAGCAGTAGACTAGCGGGAGTGTACAATGAGCAGTTCTTC. Protein: CASSRLAGVYNEQFF.